These T cell receptor beta chains were read from a single sample in a study of a mutant IDH1 vaccine in newly diagnosed glioma. Sequencing was performed with immunoSEQ multiplex PCR; in TCRdb, only in-frame clones are kept and a portion is missing. The sample shows just over 65,000 clones, around 82% of them seen only once. No antigen has been assigned to these receptors. Material: PBMCs, obtained from a glioma patient whose treatment included an IDH1 peptide vaccine. These TCRs come from a man aged 18 to 35 with glioma. Each CDR3 is given without its conserved first and last residue. The order of the fields is J gene, V gene, CDR3 protein.

>TRBJ1-2|TRBV21-1
ASTNTVDGYT
>TRBJ1-2|TRBV9
ASSVGGPANYGYT
>TRBJ2-4|TRBV5-6
ASSPGGEKNIQY
>TRBJ2-6|TRBV18
ASSPSRPPGANVLT
>TRBJ1-1|TRBV6-1
ASSEAPGVRTEAF
>TRBJ2-7|TRBV6-5
ASSFGPAYEQY
>TRBJ2-1|TRBV28
ASTLAGALGGQF
>TRBJ1-4|TRBV28
ASSFPGSATNEKLF
>TRBJ2-7|TRBV5-1
ASSLTGGRTYEQY
>TRBJ2-3|TRBV4-3
ASSQGTSGSSTDTQY
>TRBJ2-1|TRBV20-1
SAHILNEQF
>TRBJ2-1|TRBV19
ASSISGPFNEQF
>TRBJ2-3|TRBV19
ASRIGAWADTQY
>TRBJ1-6|TRBV29-1
SVAPNYNSPLH
>TRBJ1-3|TRBV6-5
ASREDRFSGNTIY
>TRBJ1-1|TRBV11-2
ASSPDRGRTEAF
>TRBJ1-1|TRBV5-1
ASRGDSWNTEAF
>TRBJ1-3|TRBV5-5
ASSSDTSGNTIY
>TRBJ1-6|TRBV18
ASSHLDRASYNSPLH
>TRBJ2-2|TRBV18
ASSPIRDIGELF
>TRBJ2-2|TRBV19
ATVKLSGPMNTGELF
>TRBJ1-6|TRBV7-9
ASSPHLGDTPLH
>TRBJ2-7|TRBV15
ATSRGGGSYEQY
>TRBJ1-1|TRBV7-6
ASSFDSYTEAF
>TRBJ2-1|TRBV30
AWSVNPGQGTEQF
>TRBJ2-5|TRBV2
ASSERGWGLASKETQY
>TRBJ2-7|TRBV12-5
ASGFPSGTGV
>TRBJ2-3|TRBV19
ASSTIQGPQY
>TRBJ2-1|TRBV7-2
ASSLGRQGHEQF
>TRBJ1-6|TRBV19
ASSARQRYNSPLH
>TRBJ2-7|TRBV5-6
ASTGELSSYEQY
>TRBJ2-7|TRBV5-1
ASSSSTGILRSEQY
>TRBJ2-1|TRBV14
ASSQGVRRINNEQF
>TRBJ1-1|TRBV29-1
SPGGTEAF
>TRBJ2-7|TRBV7-9
ASSIVVNYEQY
>TRBJ1-4|TRBV7-9
ASSPQGNYNEKLF
>TRBJ2-1|TRBV11-2
ASSFSGGNEQF
>TRBJ2-7|TRBV7-3
ASSAGLSERQY
>TRBJ2-3|TRBV7-2
ASSLGYQSTDTQY
>TRBJ2-7|TRBV18
ASSPPSARSYEQY
>TRBJ1-4|TRBV7-6
ASSLRGGGRKLF
>TRBJ2-1|TRBV29-1
SARAVSSYNEQF
>TRBJ1-1|TRBV9
ASRGPKNTEAF
>TRBJ2-7|TRBV7-2
ASSSTGPEQY
>TRBJ1-5|TRBV6-5
ASSYSFPGLEAQH
>TRBJ2-2|TRBV28
ASSLPRQANTGELF
>TRBJ1-3|TRBV10-3
AISDSVMTGNTIY
>TRBJ2-1|TRBV11-2
ASSPEGTFRSSYNEQF
>TRBJ1-4|TRBV5-5
ASSLFSATNEKLF
>TRBJ2-2|TRBV4-3
ASSPYSIANTGELF
>TRBJ1-1|TRBV4-3
ASSQGQGGSATEAF
>TRBJ2-7|TRBV6-6
ASRDGTGSYEQY
>TRBJ2-3|TRBV19
ASSIFDRQTDTQY
>TRBJ1-1|TRBV10-3
AISGGTGKFAF
>TRBJ1-3|TRBV5-8
ASSSPGHSPGNTIY
>TRBJ1-2|TRBV10-3
AISGGTGDDYGYT
>TRBJ2-6|TRBV5-4
ASSSIPRRAGSGANVLT
>TRBJ2-2|TRBV28
ASSLQRQGGGELF
>TRBJ2-5|TRBV5-1
ASSLQETQY